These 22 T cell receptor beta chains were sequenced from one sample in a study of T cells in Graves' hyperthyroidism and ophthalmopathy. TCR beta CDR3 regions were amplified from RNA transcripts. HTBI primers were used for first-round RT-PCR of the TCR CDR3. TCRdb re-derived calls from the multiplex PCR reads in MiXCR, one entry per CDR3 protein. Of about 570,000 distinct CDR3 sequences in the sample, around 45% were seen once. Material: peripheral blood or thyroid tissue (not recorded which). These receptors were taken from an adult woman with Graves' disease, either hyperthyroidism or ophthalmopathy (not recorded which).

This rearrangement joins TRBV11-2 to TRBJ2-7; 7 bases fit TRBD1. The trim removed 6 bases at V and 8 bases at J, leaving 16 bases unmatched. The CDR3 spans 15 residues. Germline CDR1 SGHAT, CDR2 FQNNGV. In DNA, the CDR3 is TGTGCCAGCAGTTTTACAGGGGTGCGCCAGCCCCAGCAGTACTTC. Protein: CASSFTGVRQPQQYF.

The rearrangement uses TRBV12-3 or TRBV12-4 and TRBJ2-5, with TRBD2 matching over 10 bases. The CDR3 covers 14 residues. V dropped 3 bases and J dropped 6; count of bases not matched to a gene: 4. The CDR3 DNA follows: TGTGCCAGCAGTTTGGCTAGCGGGGGAAAGACCCAGTACTTC. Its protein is CASSLASGGKTQYF.

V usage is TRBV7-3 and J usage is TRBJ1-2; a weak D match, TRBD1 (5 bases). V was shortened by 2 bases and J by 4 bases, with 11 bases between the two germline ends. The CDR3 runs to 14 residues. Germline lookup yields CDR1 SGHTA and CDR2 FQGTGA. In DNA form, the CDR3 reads TGTGCCAGCAGCTTATCCCAGGGAGGCTATGGCTACACCTTC. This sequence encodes CASSLSQGGYGYTF.

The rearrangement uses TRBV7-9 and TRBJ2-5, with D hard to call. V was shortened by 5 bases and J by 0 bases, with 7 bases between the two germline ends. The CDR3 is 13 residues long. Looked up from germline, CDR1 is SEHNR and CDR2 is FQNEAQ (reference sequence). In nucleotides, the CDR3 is TGTGCCAGCAGCCGTAGGTACCAAGAGACCCAGTACTTC. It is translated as CASSRRYQETQYF.

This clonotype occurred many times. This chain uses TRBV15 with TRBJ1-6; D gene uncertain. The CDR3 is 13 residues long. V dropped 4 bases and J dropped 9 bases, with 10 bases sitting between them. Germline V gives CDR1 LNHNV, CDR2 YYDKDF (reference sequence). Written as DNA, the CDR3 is TGTGCCACCAGCAAGAGGTCGGGTTCACCCCTCCACTTT. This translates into CATSKRSGSPLHF.

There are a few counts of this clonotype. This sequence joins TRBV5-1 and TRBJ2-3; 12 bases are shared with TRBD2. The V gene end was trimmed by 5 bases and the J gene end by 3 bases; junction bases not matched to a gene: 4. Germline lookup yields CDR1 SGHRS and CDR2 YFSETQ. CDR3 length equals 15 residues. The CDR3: CASRRGLAGTDTQYF. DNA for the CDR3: TGCGCCAGCAGACGGGGACTAGCGGGTACAGATACGCAGTATTTT.

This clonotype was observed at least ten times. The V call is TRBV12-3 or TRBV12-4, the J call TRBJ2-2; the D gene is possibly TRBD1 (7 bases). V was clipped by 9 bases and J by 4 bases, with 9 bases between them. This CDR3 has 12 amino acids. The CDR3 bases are TGTGCCAGTCAGGGGGGCACCGGGGAGCTGTTTTTT. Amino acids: CASQGGTGELFF.

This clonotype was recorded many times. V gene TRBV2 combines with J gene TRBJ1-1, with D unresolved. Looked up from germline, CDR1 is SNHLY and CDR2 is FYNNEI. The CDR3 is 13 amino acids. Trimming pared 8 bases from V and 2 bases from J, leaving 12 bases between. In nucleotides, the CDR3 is TGTGCCAGCGCGGTTTCAGATAACACTGAAGCTTTCTTT. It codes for CASAVSDNTEAFF.

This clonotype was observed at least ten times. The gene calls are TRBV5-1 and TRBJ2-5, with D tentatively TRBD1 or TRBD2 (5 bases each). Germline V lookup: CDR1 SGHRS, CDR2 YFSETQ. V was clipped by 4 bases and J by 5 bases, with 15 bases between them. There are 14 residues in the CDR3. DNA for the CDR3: TGCGCCAGCAGCCCCGGGACGACCTTTGAGACCCAGTACTTC. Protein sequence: CASSPGTTFETQYF.

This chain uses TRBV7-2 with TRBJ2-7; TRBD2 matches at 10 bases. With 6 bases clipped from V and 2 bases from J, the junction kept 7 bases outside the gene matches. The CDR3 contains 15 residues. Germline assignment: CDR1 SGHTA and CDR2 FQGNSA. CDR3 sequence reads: CASSRTSGIPYEQYF. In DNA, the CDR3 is TGTGCCAGCAGTCGTACTAGCGGGATTCCCTACGAGCAGTACTTC.

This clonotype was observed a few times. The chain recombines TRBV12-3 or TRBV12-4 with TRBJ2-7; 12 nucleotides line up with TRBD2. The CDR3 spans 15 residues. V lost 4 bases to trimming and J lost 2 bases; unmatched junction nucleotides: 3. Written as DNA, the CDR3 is TGTGCCAGCAGTTCTAGCGGGAGGGTTCCCTACGAGCAGTACTTC. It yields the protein CASSSSGRVPYEQYF.

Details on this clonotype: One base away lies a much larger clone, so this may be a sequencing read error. CDR3 in amino acids: CASSQQLYEQYF. The CDR3 DNA is TGTGCCAGCAGTCAACAGCTCTACGAGCAGTACTTC. V is TRBV2 and J is TRBJ2-7, with unresolved D. The germline V gene has CDR1 SNHLY and CDR2 FYNNEI. V shed 5 bases and J shed 3 bases, with 8 bases lying between them. This CDR3 is built from 12 residues.

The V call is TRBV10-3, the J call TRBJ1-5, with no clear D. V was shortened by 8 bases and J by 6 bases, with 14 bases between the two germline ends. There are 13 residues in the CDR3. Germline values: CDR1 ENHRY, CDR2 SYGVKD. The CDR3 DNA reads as TGTGCCATCGGTCGGGAAGGGTCTCAGCCCCAGCATTTT. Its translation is CAIGREGSQPQHF.

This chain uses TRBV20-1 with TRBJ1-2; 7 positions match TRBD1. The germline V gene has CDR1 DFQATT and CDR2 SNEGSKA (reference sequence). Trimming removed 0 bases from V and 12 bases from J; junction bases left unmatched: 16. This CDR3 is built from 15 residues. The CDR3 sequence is CSARDLVGGEGADTF. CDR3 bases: TGCAGTGCTAGAGATCTGGTAGGGGGGGAGGGGGCTGACACCTTC.

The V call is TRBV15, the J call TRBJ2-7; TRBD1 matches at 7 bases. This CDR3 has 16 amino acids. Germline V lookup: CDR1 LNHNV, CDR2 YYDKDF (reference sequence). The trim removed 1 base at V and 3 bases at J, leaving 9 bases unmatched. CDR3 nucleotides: TGTGCCACCAGCAGAGGATGGGGTAGACAGGGCTACGAGCAGTACTTC. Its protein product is CATSRGWGRQGYEQYF.

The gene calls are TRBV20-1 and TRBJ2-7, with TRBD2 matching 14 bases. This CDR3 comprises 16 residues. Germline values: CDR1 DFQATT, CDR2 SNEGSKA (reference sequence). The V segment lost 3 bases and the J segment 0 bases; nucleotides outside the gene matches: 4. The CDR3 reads CSASSGTSGGSYEQYF. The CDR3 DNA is TGCAGTGCTAGTAGTGGGACTAGCGGGGGCTCCTACGAGCAGTACTTC.

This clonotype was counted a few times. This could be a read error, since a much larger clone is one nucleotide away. CDR3: CASSEGGLEKLFF. In DNA, the CDR3 is TGTGCCAGCAGTGAAGGGGGCCTTGAAAAACTGTTTTTT. This chain uses TRBV2 with TRBJ1-4; weak D call: TRBD1 (5 bases). CDR1 and CDR2 from the germline V gene are SNHLY and FYNNEI. V lost 1 base and J lost 7, with 7 bases in between. CDR3 length: 13 residues. Together with reference TRBV2 and TRBJ1-4, the CDR3 gives the full variable domain: EPEVTQTPSHQVTQMGQEVILRCVPISNHLYFYWYRQILGQKVEFLVSFYNNEISEKSEIFDDQFSVERPDGSNFTLKIRSTKLEDSAMYFCASSEGGLEKLFFGSGTQLSVL.

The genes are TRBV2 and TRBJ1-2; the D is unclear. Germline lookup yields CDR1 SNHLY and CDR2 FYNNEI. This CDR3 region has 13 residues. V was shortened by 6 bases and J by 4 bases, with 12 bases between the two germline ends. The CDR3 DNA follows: TGTGCCAGCAGGAAAATTCTCCGCTATGGCTACACCTTC. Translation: CASRKILRYGYTF.

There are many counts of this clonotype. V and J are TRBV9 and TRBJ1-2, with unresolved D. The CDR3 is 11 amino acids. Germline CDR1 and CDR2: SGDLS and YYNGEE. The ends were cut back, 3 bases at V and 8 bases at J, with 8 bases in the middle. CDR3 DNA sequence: TGTGCCAGCAGCGGGCTGGAAGGCTACACCTTC. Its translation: CASSGLEGYTF.

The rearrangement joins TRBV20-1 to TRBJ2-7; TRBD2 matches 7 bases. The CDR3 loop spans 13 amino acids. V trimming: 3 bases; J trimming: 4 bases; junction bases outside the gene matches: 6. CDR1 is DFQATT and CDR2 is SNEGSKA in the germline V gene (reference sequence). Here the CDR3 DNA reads TGCAGTGCTAGGGAGACTAGCCATTACGAGCAGTACTTC. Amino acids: CSARETSHYEQYF.

The CDR3 reads CASSTPQRELFF. Written as DNA, the CDR3 is TGTGCCAGCAGTACCCCACAGCGGGAGCTGTTTTTT. The chain joins TRBV28 to TRBJ2-2; D uncertain. Germline CDR1 reads MDHEN; CDR2 reads SYDVKM. This CDR3 is built from 12 residues. Trimming stripped 5 bases from V and 9 bases from J, with 10 bases between.

CDR3 coding DNA: TGTGCCAGCTCACCTCCGACCCGAGGGCAAGAGACCCAGTACTTC. This gives the protein CASSPPTRGQETQYF. The chain uses TRBV18 and TRBJ2-5, with D possibly TRBD2 on 5 matching bases. CDR3 length: 15 amino acids. Trimming removed 3 bases at V and 2 bases at J, with 13 bases between. Germline V lookup: CDR1 KGHSH, CDR2 LQKENI.